This T cell receptor gamma chain emerged from a study of gamma delta lymphoproliferative disorders and STAT genes (dated by TCRdb to the late 2010s). At the level of the whole study: Gamma-chain libraries were prepared from at least 50 ng of genomic DNA using the LymphoTrack Dx TCRG Assay. Since no corresponding Invivoscribe delta assay was available, delta-chain libraries were prepared following the standard operating procedure of the EuroClonality-NGS working group. Within a larger immunophenotypic and STAT-mutation study, TCR gamma and delta CDR3 repertoires were profiled by deep sequencing in Tgammadelta lymphoproliferative disease patients and healthy controls. Two gamma-chain samples and all delta-chain samples were sequenced twice to confirm results. Points the paper makes about the study in general: When whole repertoires were clustered, gamma repertoires from patients grouped apart from those of healthy controls, but delta repertoires did not separate between the groups. It was noted by the authors that NGS specificity may be reduced at low frequencies, so confirmation of the public or private nature of leukemic clones is needed. Nearly all major gamma and delta clonotypes of patients were found to be public, being shared with at least one healthy donor, and only two gamma clonotypes were found to be private to disease. Control T cells were likely spread across varied maturation stages, whereas leukemic cells were skewed toward terminal effectors, which potentially limits comparisons between patients and controls.

Genomic DNA from peripheral blood mononuclear cells isolated from patients and controls was used for TCR sequencing. Controls were roughly 23 healthy adult blood donors, with a median age of about 60 years and 12 males and around eleven females, matched to patients for age and sex. This clone is labeled medium-sized (0.01 to 0.1%). Its antigen specificity is not known. No base quality values were provided; no much bigger clone lies one nucleotide off. Both library preparation methods relied on multiplex PCR with primers aimed at conserved V and J regions of the TCR genes. Purified and pooled amplicons were sequenced on an Illumina MiSeq platform. The authors' pipeline ran thus. V(D)J alignment, clonotype assembly and translation were handled by MiXCR, while functionality assessment and CDR3 repertoire analyses were done with VDJtools. CDR3 was defined per IMGT, and analyses were restricted to productive sequences using functional genes, excluding ORF genes and pseudogenes. A custom Python script was used to look across all patients and controls for identical amino acid CDR3s belonging to major clonotypes, meaning those with a frequency of >=5%. Clonotype frequencies in patients versus controls were compared with a one-sided non-parametric Wilcoxon test. TCRdb called clones from the public reads with CATT, and repeated DNA sequences were later combined into one row. For this entry, the V and J calls and clone size follow TCRdb and not the study's own pipeline. This sample has under 5,000 gamma-chain clones in its table, and 7% to 7.5% of those were observed once. About 35% of the sample goes to the ten largest clones.

Germline trimming: 8 bases from V, 0 bases from J; junction bases outside gene matches: 13. Including the terminal cysteine and phenylalanine, the CDR3 comprises 17 residues. Only the CDR3 part of the read is kept: 51 bases, read in frame from the first base. The clonotype was recovered from a human donor in good health. The chain joins TRGV10 to TRGJP1. The J gene, left out of TCRdb, was set here by checking the DNA against germline. TRGV10 is sorted into the ORF group, with uncertain function. Sequencing input: blood. The DNA sequence follows: TGTGCTGCGTGGGATTGGGGCCCCTATACCACTGGTTGGTTCAAGATATTT. Its protein is CAAWDWGPYTTGWFKIF.